A selection of T cell receptor beta chains follows, all from one sample in a study of T cell changes during pregnancy in multiple sclerosis. Clones were sequenced by immunoSEQ multiplex PCR, and TCRdb holds only the in-frame ones, with some missing. The sample comprises about 51,000 clones, 93% of which are singletons, and around 1.9% rests with the top ten. The source material was peripheral blood, sampled in the second trimester of pregnancy. These TCRs come from a female donor with multiple sclerosis, enrolled in a pregnancy study. The CDR3 runs from the conserved cysteine through the conserved F or W. A D gene is named only where the DNA matches it firmly. Size is omitted from some rows. Given values are once, few, many or a class for expanded clones.

d_call j_call clone_size v_call cdr3_nt cdr3_aa
. TRBJ1-2 . TRBV27 TGTGCCAGCAGTTCCCCCGTTGAGGGAGCTAACTATGGCTACACCTTC CASSSPVEGANYGYTF
TRBD2 TRBJ2-2 . TRBV15 TGTGCCACCAGCAAACCAAAGACTAGCGGGAGGGAGATAAGCACCGGGGAGCTGTTTTTT CATSKPKTSGREISTGELFF
. TRBJ1-1 once TRBV6-6 TGTGCCAGCAGTTACTCGAGCGACAGCATGAACACTGAAGCTTTCTTT CASSYSSDSMNTEAFF
TRBD2 TRBJ2-7 . TRBV6-1 TGTGCCAGCAGTGAAGGACTAGCGGTAACCTACGAGCAGTACTTC CASSEGLAVTYEQYF
. TRBJ2-1 . TRBV7-9 TGTGCCAGCAGCTTAGGAGGAGGCGAGCAGTTCTTC CASSLGGGEQFF
. TRBJ2-3 . TRBV7-9 TGTGCCAGCAGCTTAGGGGCCCCAGATACGCAGTATTTT CASSLGAPDTQYF
. TRBJ1-1 . TRBV19 TGTGCCAGTAGTCGAAGCCCGGGTGGAGGGCCGGGCACTGAAGCTTTCTTT CASSRSPGGGPGTEAFF
. TRBJ1-1 . TRBV18 TGTGCCAGCTCACCAGCAGGGTTGGGCACTGAAGCTTTCTTT CASSPAGLGTEAFF
. TRBJ2-3 . TRBV5-1 TGCGCCAGCAGCTCGGGTTATCCTCCTGCCACAGATACGCAGTATTTT CASSSGYPPATDTQYF
. TRBJ2-2 . TRBV4-1 TGCGCCAGCAGCCAAGTCTACAGGGGGGGGACGAACACCGGGGAGCTGTTTTTT CASSQVYRGGTNTGELFF
TRBD2 TRBJ2-5 . TRBV11-3 TGTGCCAGCAGCTTCGGGCTAGCGGGTTTGGAGACCCAGTACTTC CASSFGLAGLETQYF
. TRBJ1-4 . TRBV7-9 TGTGCCAGCCAGGGACTCAGTGAAAAACTGTTTTTT CASQGLSEKLFF
TRBD2 TRBJ2-1 . TRBV19 TGTGCCAGTAGTTTTGGGCGGGAGGGCGATGAGCAGTTCTTC CASSFGREGDEQFF
. TRBJ2-7 . TRBV11-1 TGTGCCAGCAGCTTTGGCGGCGAGCAGTACTTC CASSFGGEQYF
TRBD1 TRBJ2-3 . TRBV19 TGTGCCAGTAGTTGGGACAGGGGAGGCACAGATACGCAGTATTTT CASSWDRGGTDTQYF
. TRBJ1-1 . TRBV27 TGTGCCAGCAAGACTTCCGGGAAAAACACTGAAGCTTTCTTT CASKTSGKNTEAFF
TRBD1 TRBJ1-2 . TRBV6-5 TGTGCCAGCAGCTACAGGGGGGACAGGAATGGCTACACCTTC CASSYRGDRNGYTF
TRBD2 TRBJ2-1 . TRBV7-2 TGTGCCAGCTCAGGGACTAGCGGGAGGCTTGAGCAGTTCTTC CASSGTSGRLEQFF
. TRBJ2-3 . TRBV27 TGTGCCAGCAGTTTCCTACTAGGGGATACGCAGTATTTT CASSFLLGDTQYF
. TRBJ2-3 . TRBV11-3 TGTGCCAGCAGGTTTAATACAGATACGCAGTATTTT CASRFNTDTQYF
TRBD2 TRBJ2-2 . TRBV6-6 TGTGCCAGCAGTTACAGCGGGGTGGGGGAGCTGTTTTTT CASSYSGVGELFF
. TRBJ2-7 few TRBV7-2 TGTGCCAGCAGCTTAGAAGGCTACAGGGAGATCCCCCGGGAGCAGTACTTC CASSLEGYREIPREQYF
. TRBJ1-5 . TRBV19 TGTGCCAGTAGTTGGGCAGGGAGGGGCGTCCAAAGCAATCAGCCCCAGCATTTT CASSWAGRGVQSNQPQHF
TRBD2 TRBJ2-2 . TRBV19 TGTGCCAGTAGTTTTCACCAGGGACTAGCGGGAGGATACACCGGGGAGCTGTTTTTT CASSFHQGLAGGYTGELFF